This entry is about one T cell receptor (beta chain). As yet, its antigen is unknown. Amplification used 60 Vbeta primers and 13 Jbeta primers. Original handling: Around 83 million unique TCR beta chains, 9 million to 14 million shared, were counted in a later analysis. Assay: immunoSEQ multiplex PCR; the TCRdb copy retains only in-frame clones and omits some. Clone size and V and J calls were adopted from that table, with D and trimming inferred from the DNA. The sample has 160,000 or so clones, around four fifths seen once. The data belong to a study of cytomegalovirus exposure and HLA in healthy donors. Broader study findings: For TCR beta chains, V- and J-gene trimming was later linked to a missense DCLRE1C variant.

The receptor was derived from a woman in her late teens or twenties in good health and CMV-seronegative. Sequenced material: PBMCs.

For the CDR3, the DNA is TGCAGTGCTACAGGGGGTCATGGCTACACCTTC. Amino acid sequence: CSATGGHGYTF. The chain employs TRBV20-1 and TRBJ1-2, with 7 nucleotides matching TRBD1. V shed 4 bases, J shed 6 bases, and the junction held 2 bases outside the gene matches. Germline V gene lookup returns CDR1 DFQATT and CDR2 SNEGSKA (reference sequence). This CDR3 is 11 amino acids long.